A single sample gave rise to the 15 T cell receptor beta chains below, sequenced in a study of cytomegalovirus exposure and HLA in healthy donors. Both 60 Vbeta primers and 13 Jbeta primers went into the PCR. The method was immunoSEQ multiplex PCR; TCRdb's version includes in-frame clones alone and lacks a portion of them. This table has approximately 190,000 clones, approximately 78% appearing once. Sequencing was done on a sample of PBMCs. The receptor source for this set is a woman aged 25 to 45 in good health and CMV-seropositive.

This chain connects TRBV4-1 to TRBJ2-7; D ambiguous. This CDR3 is built from 15 residues. The V gene's germline CDR1 is MGHRA and CDR2 YSYEKL. Trimming pared 5 bases from V and 3 bases from J, leaving 17 bases between. The CDR3 region is CASSFESRPGYEQYF. The CDR3 DNA follows: TGCGCCAGCAGCTTCGAAAGTAGGCCAGGCTACGAGCAGTACTTC.

CDR3 DNA sequence: TGTGCCAGCAGCCCCGGACAGGGTGATCAGCCCCAGCATTTT. This codes for CASSPGQGDQPQHF. This sequence joins TRBV5-4 and TRBJ1-5, with TRBD1 matching 8 bases. This CDR3 is built from 14 residues. Germline V gene data show CDR1 as SGHNT and CDR2 as YYREEE (reference sequence). V lost 4 bases, J lost 5 bases, and 5 bases stayed unmatched.

This clone has just a few counts. This chain links TRBV2 with TRBJ2-3; possible D gene TRBD2, 6 bases. CDR3 size: 14 residues. The V and J ends lost 3 bases and 0 bases respectively, with 7 bases between them. From germline, CDR1 is SNHLY and CDR2 FYNNEI. For the CDR3, the DNA is TGTGCCAGCAGTGAGGGGACTAGCACAGATACGCAGTATTTT. Its protein is CASSEGTSTDTQYF. Using reference TRBV2 and TRBJ2-3 for the parts outside the CDR3, the full variable domain is EPEVTQTPSHQVTQMGQEVILRCVPISNHLYFYWYRQILGQKVEFLVSFYNNEISEKSEIFDDQFSVERPDGSNFTLKIRSTKLEDSAMYFCASSEGTSTDTQYFGPGTRLTVL.

CDR3 in DNA: TGTGCCAGTAGCTTGGGGGGGTCTGGGGCCAACGTCCTGACTTTC. Residues: CASSLGGSGANVLTF. The chain is built from TRBV19 and TRBJ2-6; 7 bases line up with TRBD2. With 6 bases clipped from V and 1 base from J, the junction kept 3 bases outside the gene matches. CDR1 is LNHDA, CDR2 SQIVND, per germline (reference sequence). The CDR3 is 15 amino acids.

The gene calls are TRBV30 and TRBJ1-5; 8 bases map to TRBD1. The germline V gene encodes CDR1 GTSNPN and CDR2 SVGIG (reference sequence). The CDR3 loop spans 13 amino acids. V gave up 0 bases and J gave up 7 bases; unmatched junction bases: 2. The CDR3 reads CAWSVQGDQPQHF. The CDR3, as DNA: TGTGCCTGGAGTGTACAGGGGGACCAGCCCCAGCATTTT.

J is TRBJ2-2 and V is TRBV5-1; perhaps TRBD1 as D (5 bases). V gave up 2 bases and J gave up 6 bases, with 11 bases separating them. The CDR3 is 14 residues long. Germline V gives CDR1 SGHRS, CDR2 YFSETQ. The CDR3 protein is CASSLDWGSGELFF. CDR3 bases: TGCGCCAGCAGCTTAGATTGGGGCTCCGGGGAGCTGTTTTTT.

In this sample, this clone turned up once. V and J are TRBV6-5 and TRBJ1-2, with D perhaps TRBD1 (6 bases). This CDR3 contains 15 residues. From germline, CDR1 is MNHEY and CDR2 SVGAGI. Trimming took off 2 bases at V and 7 bases at J, with 17 bases between the two ends. Here the CDR3 reads CASSYGSGVNPGYTF. DNA for the CDR3: TGTGCCAGCAGTTACGGGTCAGGGGTGAATCCTGGCTACACCTTC.

CDR3 sequence reads: CASSDWRELTYEQYF. CDR3 sequence (DNA): TGTGCCAGCAGCGACTGGCGGGAGTTAACCTACGAGCAGTACTTC. The chain combines TRBV7-9 with TRBJ2-5; 7 nucleotides align to TRBD2. The J call is uncertain, as TRBJ2-7 better fits the DNA end. Germline V gene lookup returns CDR1 SEHNR and CDR2 FQNEAQ (reference sequence). This CDR3 has 15 residues.

The chain is built from TRBV5-1 and TRBJ2-3; TRBD1 might be the D (6 bases). V lost 2 bases to trimming and J lost 0 bases, with 7 bases between them. Germline loops: CDR1 SGHRS, CDR2 YFSETQ. There are 14 residues in the CDR3. In DNA form, the CDR3 reads TGCGCCAGCAGCTTCACAGGGAGCACAGATACGCAGTATTTT. Residues: CASSFTGSTDTQYF.

This sequence joins TRBV5-1 and TRBJ2-7; maybe TRBD2 (6 bases). This CDR3 has 16 residues. Trimming pared 6 bases from V and 1 base from J, leaving 20 bases between. Germline CDR1 reads SGHRS; CDR2 reads YFSETQ. DNA of the CDR3: TGCGCCAGCAAACAAGAACCGGGACTCCAATCCTACGAGCAGTACTTC. Translation gives CASKQEPGLQSYEQYF.

The chain carries TRBV5-4 and TRBJ2-5; 9 nucleotides match TRBD2. The CDR3 consists of 16 residues. The V and J ends lost 4 bases and 5 bases, in that order; junction bases with no gene match: 12. CDR1 is SGHNT and CDR2 is YYREEE in the germline V gene (reference sequence). The DNA for the CDR3 is TGTGCCAGCAGCCCTCGTAGCGGGAGCGGTTTGGAGACCCAGTACTTC. This sequence encodes CASSPRSGSGLETQYF. Supplemented by reference TRBV5-4 and TRBJ2-5, the full variable domain reads ETGVTQSPTHLIKTRGQQVTLRCSSQSGHNTVSWYQQALGQGPQFIFQYYREEENGRGNFPPRFSGLQFPNYSSELNVNALELDDSALYLCASSPRSGSGLETQYFGPGTRLLVL.

As concerns this clone: Other DNA sequences from this sample encode an identical CDR3 as well. The V gene is TRBV5-1, the J gene TRBJ1-2; 7 nucleotides align to TRBD1. Per germline, CDR1 SGHRS and CDR2 YFSETQ. V was clipped by 4 bases and J by 0 bases; unmatched bases: 3. This CDR3 has 14 amino acids. The CDR3: CASSLGTANYGYTF. CDR3 sequence (DNA): TGCGCCAGCAGCCTCGGGACAGCTAACTATGGCTACACCTTC.

The rearrangement links TRBV5-6 to TRBJ2-5; the match to TRBD1 covers 7 bases. CDR3 size: 13 residues. J was trimmed by 7 bases and V by 4 bases; bases with no gene match: 7. CDR1 SGHDT and CDR2 YYEEEE come from the germline V gene. The CDR3 loop is CASSQTGVRTQYF. The DNA of the CDR3 is TGTGCCAGCAGCCAAACAGGGGTTAGGACCCAGTACTTC.

This clone was found a few times. This chain links TRBV7-6 with TRBJ2-5; D possibly corresponds to TRBD2 (6 bases). The germline V gene has CDR1 SGHVS and CDR2 FNYEAQ. The V end was cut by 6 bases, the J end by 5 bases, with 16 bases between. The length of the CDR3 is 14 residues. CDR3 loop: CASSRRGAKETQYF. In DNA form, the CDR3 reads TGTGCCAGCAGTCGCCGCGGGGCAAAGGAGACCCAGTACTTC.

The rearrangement joins TRBV28 to TRBJ1-5; TRBD1 agrees at 9 bases. V gave up 9 bases and J gave up 0 bases; unmatched junction bases: 6. The CDR3 contains 15 residues. Germline CDR1 MDHEN, CDR2 SYDVKM. This CDR3 is CASTGTGYSNQPQHF. The CDR3 nucleotides read TGTGCCAGTACCGGGACAGGGTATAGCAATCAGCCCCAGCATTTT. Full variable domain (missing parts from reference TRBV28 and TRBJ1-5): DVKVTQSSRYLVKRTGEKVFLECVQDMDHENMFWYRQDPGLGLRLIYFSYDVKMKEKGDIPEGYSVSREKKERFSLILESASTNQTSMYLCASTGTGYSNQPQHFGDGTRLSIL.